This T cell receptor beta chain was obtained from a study of human T cells and chemical hapten exposure. Overall study context: The cohort included alopecia areata under or over 50% scalp, totalis and universalis.

As to time point: patch test 1, 2 weeks after DPC sensitization. Treatment: therapeutic diphenylcyclopropenone sensitization with weekly scalp DPC. TCRdb re-called the RACE reads through MiXCR, storing one row per CDR3 protein. The profile shows some 70,000 distinct CDR3 sequences, approximately 29% of them singletons. Germline CDR1 MNHEY, CDR2 SMNVEV (reference sequence). The CDR3 is 17 amino acids. The junction had 14 bases not matched to a gene; V was cut back by 3 bases and J by 8 bases. This clonotype was observed a handful of times. The sequence was collected from a man between 35 and 55 years old with alopecia areata. Some clones in this sample may be carry-over from other donors' samples. This rearrangement joins TRBV27 to TRBJ2-1, with 9 bases lining up with TRBD2. Material: whole blood, obtained in connection with sensitization to the hapten diphenylcyclopropenone (DPC). CDR3 bases: TGTGCCAGCAGTTTCGTCGGGCGGGAGGGCCTCGTGTATGAGCAGTTCTTC. It yields the protein CASSFVGREGLVYEQFF.